What follows are 21 T cell receptor beta chains derived from one specimen sequenced in a study of blood T cell repertoires in COVID-19. Data came from immunoSEQ multiplex PCR; TCRdb stores just in-frame clones and leaves some out. The sample records under 450,000 clones, around 87% being singletons. The sequenced sample consisted of PBMCs or T cells enriched from blood (not recorded which). The receptor set was obtained from a man aged 25 to 45 who had recovered from COVID-19.

The chain couples TRBV27 to TRBJ1-6; the D is unclear. CDR1 and CDR2 from the germline V gene are MNHEY and SMNVEV (reference sequence). Between the trimmed V and J ends, which lost 3 bases and 0 bases, there was a span of 6 bases. This CDR3 spans 15 amino acids. CDR3 coding DNA: TGTGCCAGCAGTTTCGGGAGCTCCTATAATTCACCCCTCCACTTT. Residues: CASSFGSSYNSPLHF.

With respect to this clone: A single base separates this from a much larger clone, so it may be a read error. V and J are TRBV3-1 (or the pseudogene TRBV3-2) and TRBJ1-2, with D hard to call. The CDR3 loop spans 12 amino acids. Between the trimmed V and J ends, which lost 3 bases and 4 bases, there was a span of 6 bases. Germline-derived CDR1 and CDR2 are LGHDT and YNNKEL (reference sequence). For the CDR3, the DNA is TGTGCCAGCAGCCAGGAGAGCTATGGCTACACCTTC. The encoded protein is CASSQESYGYTF.

The genes are TRBV6-5 and TRBJ1-2; no definite D call. This CDR3 region has 12 residues. Trimming cost V 6 bases and J 8 bases, with 13 bases left between them. CDR1 is MNHEY and CDR2 is SVGAGI in the germline V gene. CDR3 sequence: CASRETFEGYTF. DNA of the CDR3: TGTGCCAGCAGGGAGACGTTTGAGGGCTACACCTTC.

Only a few counts were recorded for this clone. The chain carries TRBV3-1 (or the pseudogene TRBV3-2) and TRBJ1-4; TRBD1 agrees at 10 bases. This CDR3 contains 16 residues. Trimming took 2 bases from V and 8 from J; bases not matched to a gene: 8. Germline CDR1 is LGHDT and CDR2 is YNNKEL (reference sequence). The CDR3 sequence: CASSQRDRGLNEKLFF. In DNA form, the CDR3 reads TGTGCCAGCAGCCAACGGGACAGGGGCCTTAACGAAAAACTGTTTTTT.

The chain recombines TRBV7-2 with TRBJ1-6, with D possibly being TRBD1 (5 bases). Germline CDR1 reads SGHTA; CDR2 reads FQGNSA. V was trimmed by 2 bases and J by 9 bases, leaving 17 bases between them. CDR3 length: 16 residues. CDR3 DNA: TGTGCCAGCAGCTTATACGGACAAGGAACCAGTTCACCCCTCCACTTT. Amino acid sequence: CASSLYGQGTSSPLHF.

The chain carries TRBV19 and TRBJ2-1; 8 nucleotides agree with TRBD2. This CDR3 is built from 14 residues. CDR1 LNHDA and CDR2 SQIVND come from the germline V gene (reference sequence). Trimming took 8 bases from V and 7 from J; bases not matched to a gene: 10. Written as DNA, the CDR3 is TGTGCCAGTTCCTCCGGGACTAGTAGTAATGAGCAGTTCTTC. This gives the protein CASSSGTSSNEQFF.

This sequence joins TRBV5-6 and TRBJ1-5, with unresolved D. The CDR3 has 15 residues. V dropped 0 bases and J dropped 2 bases, with 9 bases sitting between them. Germline V gene data show CDR1 as SGHDT and CDR2 as YYEEEE. CDR3 sequence: CASSLAEGGNQPQHF. Here the CDR3 DNA reads TGTGCCAGCAGCTTGGCTGAGGGAGGCAATCAGCCCCAGCATTTT.

This clone was recorded only once. The V call is TRBV7-2, the J call TRBJ2-5; the D is unclear. CDR3 length: 14 amino acids. Per germline, CDR1 SGHTA and CDR2 FQGNSA. Between the trimmed V and J ends, which lost 5 bases and 5 bases, there was a span of 15 bases. CDR3 residues: CASSPFNRLETQYF. CDR3 bases: TGTGCCAGCAGCCCGTTTAACCGACTCGAGACCCAGTACTTC.

The rearrangement uses TRBV30 and TRBJ1-3, with TRBD1 matching 7 bases. This CDR3 is 16 amino acids long. Germline V gene data show CDR1 as GTSNPN and CDR2 as SVGIG (reference sequence). V shed 4 bases, J shed 0 bases, and the junction held 9 bases outside the gene matches. This CDR3 is CAWILGDSVSGNTIYF. Written as DNA, the CDR3 is TGTGCCTGGATCCTGGGGGACAGTGTCTCTGGAAACACCATATATTTT.

The chain uses TRBV6-6 and TRBJ2-7; 7 bases fit TRBD1. The CDR3 contains 16 residues. Germline values: CDR1 MNHNY, CDR2 SVGAGI (reference sequence). V shed 4 bases and J 3 bases; nucleotides not matched to a gene: 12. The CDR3 DNA reads TGTGCCAGCAGTTTTTCCCTCCGGGGACAGAGCTACGAGCAGTACTTC. Amino acid sequence: CASSFSLRGQSYEQYF.

The chain couples TRBV30 to TRBJ2-7, with a possible D match to TRBD1 (5 bases). Germline V gives CDR1 GTSNPN, CDR2 SVGIG (reference sequence). The CDR3 contains 14 residues. Deletions cut 5 bases from V and 4 bases from J, with 18 bases between. CDR3 in DNA: TGTGCCTGGCAATTGTCAGGGCAGGTTTACGAGCAGTACTTC. This gives the protein CAWQLSGQVYEQYF.

V gene TRBV21-1 combines with J gene TRBJ1-1; the D call TRBD1 from the table was never checked on the DNA. TRBV21-1 is tagged as a pseudogene. The CDR3 contains 20 residues. CDR3 protein: CASSKAVYRAKSLQDTEAFF. In DNA, the CDR3 is TGTGCCAGCAGCAAAGCGGTCTACAGGGCGAAATCCCTACAGGACACTGAAGCTTTCTTT.

The J gene is TRBJ2-5, the V gene TRBV10-3; 9 nucleotides agree with TRBD1. Germline V gene lookup returns CDR1 ENHRY and CDR2 SYGVKD. The CDR3 runs to 15 residues. Unmatched junction bases numbered 7, after V lost 6 bases and J lost 2 bases. CDR3 residues: CAIRGGQGLQETQYF. In nucleotides, the CDR3 is TGTGCCATCAGGGGGGGACAGGGATTACAAGAGACCCAGTACTTC.

The V gene is TRBV5-1, the J gene TRBJ2-5, with D possibly matching TRBD1 (6 bases). The V gene lost 2 bases and the J gene lost 2 bases, with 10 bases spanning the gap. CDR1 and CDR2 from the germline V gene are SGHRS and YFSETQ. The CDR3 totals 14 residues. The CDR3 DNA reads TGCGCCAGCAGCTTTACAGGGAAACAAGAGACCCAGTACTTC. Its translation: CASSFTGKQETQYF.

The CDR3, as DNA: TGCGCCAGCAGCTTGGGACTAGCGGGGGGACAGCCCTACGAGCAGTACTTC. This gives the protein CASSLGLAGGQPYEQYF. The chain couples TRBV5-1 to TRBJ2-7; 13 bases fit TRBD2. The J segment lost 2 bases and the V segment lost 0 bases, leaving 5 bases of the junction unmatched. Per the germline V gene, CDR1 is SGHRS and CDR2 is YFSETQ. The CDR3 contains 17 residues.

The chain is built from TRBV20-1 and TRBJ2-7, with 7 bases lining up with TRBD1. Looked up from germline, CDR1 is DFQATT and CDR2 is SNEGSKA (reference sequence). V trimming: 6 bases; J trimming: 4 bases; junction bases outside the gene matches: 3. The CDR3 runs to 11 residues. CDR3 nucleotide sequence: TGCAGTGCCGGACAGGCTTACGAGCAGTACTTC. It codes for CSAGQAYEQYF.

This chain connects TRBV5-8 to TRBJ1-5, with 8 bases aligning to TRBD1. V trimming: 5 bases; J trimming: 2 bases; junction bases outside the gene matches: 6. CDR1 is SGHTS, CDR2 YDEGEE, per germline. CDR3 size: 15 residues. CDR3 nucleotide sequence: TGTGCCAGCAGGGAACAGGGGGGCGGCAATCAGCCCCAGCATTTT. Residues: CASREQGGGNQPQHF.

The gene calls are TRBV2 and TRBJ2-1, with 8 nucleotides matching TRBD2. The CDR3 length is 15 residues. V was clipped by 8 bases and J by 2 bases; unmatched bases: 8. The germline V gene has CDR1 SNHLY and CDR2 FYNNEI. As DNA, the CDR3 is TGTGCCAGCCGCCTCCGGACTAGCACCTACAATGAGCAGTTCTTC. Translation: CASRLRTSTYNEQFF.

V gene TRBV7-9 combines with J gene TRBJ1-4; possible D gene TRBD1, 6 bases. The CDR3 is made up of 16 amino acids. Germline values: CDR1 SEHNR, CDR2 FQNEAQ (reference sequence). The V end lost 5 bases, the J end lost 0 bases, and 13 bases lay between the germline ends. CDR3 sequence (DNA): TGTGCCAGCAGCCAGGGGACCGGGGCAACTAATGAAAAACTGTTTTTT. Translation: CASSQGTGATNEKLFF.

V is TRBV6-1 and J is TRBJ1-6, with D perhaps TRBD1 (6 bases). The V gene's germline CDR1 is MNHNS and CDR2 SASEGT. Trimming left V 2 bases short and J 14 bases short, with 16 bases between. This CDR3 contains 14 residues. CDR3: CASSERGGLSALHF. The CDR3 nucleotides are TGTGCCAGCAGTGAAAGGGGGGGCCTTTCTGCCCTCCACTTT.

This chain uses TRBV21-1 with TRBJ2-1; the table's TRBD1 call for D was not verified on the DNA. TRBV21-1 is reported as a pseudogene. The CDR3 contains 16 residues. CDR3 region: CASSIDGQVSYNEQFF. CDR3 sequence (DNA): TGTGCCAGCAGCATTGATGGACAGGTTAGCTACAATGAGCAGTTCTTC.